The clone carrying this TCR beta chain was detected ten times or more. CDR1 is KGHDR, CDR2 SFDVKD, per germline. V dropped 2 bases and J dropped 3 bases, with 10 bases sitting between them. The CDR3 is 15 amino acids. Individual cDNA molecules carried attached unique molecular identifiers. Using its own MiXCR run on the 5' RACE reads, TCRdb lists one record per CDR3 protein. The sample includes 50,000 to 85,000 distinct CDR3 sequences, 9.1% of them seen just once. The data stem from a study of early T cells in non-severe SARS-CoV-2 infection. Whole-study context: Chains were not paired, and sequencing was done on bulk RNA from unsorted whole blood.

The chain combines TRBV24-1 with TRBJ2-1; tentatively, D is TRBD2 (6 bases). This sequence was found in an adult who was a healthcare worker with PCR-confirmed SARS-CoV-2 infection or an uninfected control (not recorded which). The specimen sequenced was whole blood. The CDR3 sequence: CATSDSGVGYNEQFF. DNA for the CDR3: TGTGCCACCAGTGATTCGGGAGTGGGCTACAATGAGCAGTTCTTC.